This TCR beta chain originates from a study of cytomegalovirus exposure and HLA in healthy donors (dated by TCRdb to 2015 to 2018). Study-level background: According to an earlier analysis of 587 of the donors, about 190 million T cells yielded over 100 million unique TCR beta sequences and less than 300 Gb of sequence data. Typing coverage differed by locus: A, B, C, DRB1 and DQB1 were typed in about 629-640 donors, DQA1 in approximately 520, DPA1 in around 580, and DPB1 in around 440. The study profiled the T cell repertoires of about 720 subjects by immunosequencing and related them to cytomegalovirus serostatus. The study combined high-throughput TCR immunosequencing, statistical association of individual TCRs with disease status, and machine learning to predict cytomegalovirus infection status. Because of strong linkage in the cohort, four or five DR-DQ haplotypes were treated as single units for association and clustering. The later analysis used no new phenotypic data to find candidate immune exposures, relying instead on TCR beta sequences and their occurrence across donors. Alongside the repertoire data, information on donor age, sex, ethnicity and CMV serostatus was compiled. An early release that covered fewer than 800 HLA-typed donors contained 300 to 350 gigabases of sequencing data and 70 million to 100 million unique TCR sequences. A later analysis re-analyzed previously published TCR beta repertoires from 600 to 850 donors and added high-resolution HLA genotyping to study TCR occurrence patterns. On average, 235,054 unique TCR beta nucleotide sequences were sequenced per donor among 300 to 500 genotyped donors of the cohort, with about 17% of those sequences being non-productive. The study was designed to test whether signatures of past pathogen exposure could be identified by cataloging public T cell receptors. Of the roughly 400 genotyped donors, roughly 85% fell in the genetic ancestry cluster associated with self-reported Caucasian donors. A later genetic analysis used genome-wide SNP genotypes for about 55% of the 666 donors, treating that subset as a discovery cohort. All discovery cohort repertoires had been generated using a single sequencing platform. In addition to the first cohort of roughly 700 subjects, a separate validation cohort of approximately 110 different subjects was used. HLA typing included class I and class II loci at four-digit resolution. An earlier analysis of 500 to 750 of the donors applied high-throughput TCR beta sequencing to assess whether each TCR beta V gene segment acted as functional or pseudogenic. Results and caveats for the whole study, not just this receptor: Linkage disequilibrium might explain the correlated functional status among segregating V segments, but an unknown experimental factor could not be excluded. An association between a missense DCLRE1C variant and V-gene and J-gene trimming of TCR beta chains was found in a later genetic analysis and replicated in an independent cohort. A few of the identified cytomegalovirus-associated TCR beta chains were confirmed in vitro to be specific for cytomegalovirus antigens. A later analysis associated 15,000 or so TCR beta sequences with specific HLA alleles at a false discovery rate of 0.05. In an earlier analysis of roughly 560 of the donors, most TCR beta V segments were observed in productive rearrangements about 90% or about 30% of the time, broadly matching IMGT annotations. Because HLA typing was missing for some donors at each locus, association tests included only the typed subset. The cohort was sequenced for TCR beta chains only, and without alpha or paired-chain data the features that could be detected were limited. The classifier was reported to diagnose cytomegalovirus status with high specificity and sensitivity in both the original cohort and the validation cohort. A later analysis found that most CMV-associated TCR beta chains appeared HLA-restricted, with HLA associations seemingly driven largely by CMV exposure. Some IMGT-functional V segments, including TRBV6-2 and TRBV6-3, could not be distinguished by the 87-base-pair reads and were therefore excluded. A later analysis found that TCR association rates varied across HLA loci, with DRB1 alleles showing the most associated TCRs and HLA-C alleles the fewest. Sequencing depth was assumed to be roughly uniform across donors in the presence/absence analyses, though that assumption may not hold. A further reported finding was that TCR beta sequences accurately predicted the HLA-A and HLA-B alleles for most subjects in the first cohort. Approximately 18 rarely observed V segments, including chromosome 9 orphons, were excluded from the earlier analysis of about 600 of the donors because counts were too low. In the study, approximately 160 TCR beta chains were listed as associated with cytomegalovirus. Immune exposure information for the cohort was limited to CMV serostatus. Compared with equally common non-associated chains, HLA-associated TCR beta chains in a later analysis were more clonally expanded and had lower generation probabilities. A later analysis reported that several top co-occurrence clusters appeared linked to parvovirus B19, influenza, CMV and Epstein-Barr virus. The sequencing pipeline was judged likely to have produced a cluster of highly shared sequence variants as a technical artifact. The authors suggested that the approach could potentially be generalized to other disease states and immunological phenotypes. When HLA alleles, especially DR and DQ, strongly co-occurred, TCR associations were difficult to assign to individual alleles. A later genetic analysis reported fewer N-insertions in productive TCRs among donors in an Asian-associated ancestry cluster than the roughly 700-donor mean. Across donors, most TCR sequences were observed very rarely, whereas some public TCRs were present in many individuals.

This clone has just a few counts. No antigen is known for it. No per-base quality is available; no much larger clone lies one base away. The CDR3, from cysteine to phenylalanine, totals 16 residues. Of all the DNA, just the CDR3 is kept, 48 bases in frame from base 1. V lost 0 bases and J lost 7 bases; the stretch between them is 14 bases long. The germline V gene yields SGHDT for CDR1 and YYEEEE for CDR2. In total, roughly 670 healthy bone marrow donors made up the cohort. At the time of sampling, all cohort members were nominally healthy, though unrecorded immune exposures were likely present. The donor was CMV seronegative and belonged to the group of 350 or so seronegative cohort members. Each donor provided a peripheral blood sample, and peripheral blood mononuclear cells were used for TCR beta sequencing. The Qiagen DNeasy Blood Extraction Kit was used to extract genomic DNA from the blood cell samples.

Libraries came from the immunoSEQ multiplex PCR assay. For the multiplex PCR, a mixture combining 60 forward primers for TCR Vbeta segments and 13 reverse primers for TCR Jbeta segments was used. A multiplex PCR assay on genomic DNA amplified the CDR3 region of rearranged TCR beta genes. On the Illumina HiSeq System, the amplified TCR beta libraries were sequenced as 87-base-pair reads. Per the original workflow: Across the 640 or so repertoires, a later analysis counted 75 million to 90 million unique TCR beta chains, 9.5 million to 13 million of which were shared by at least two donors. Raw reads were error-corrected and collapsed into unique sequences by a nearest-neighbor algorithm in which closely related sequences were merged to remove PCR and sequencing errors. To assign V, D and J gene segments, CDR3 sequences were aligned to IMGT reference sequences. For a sequence to be retained, a match of at least six nucleotides was required to both a V gene segment and a J gene segment. A rearrangement was called productive if the CDR3 had no stop codons and remained in frame with V and J, and every other rearrangement was called non-productive. Following IMGT convention, CDR3 was defined as the stretch from the second conserved V-encoded cysteine up to the conserved J-encoded phenylalanine. The earlier analysis of fewer than 750 of the donors excluded sequences that lacked an unambiguous match to a single V gene segment. An earlier analysis of several hundred of the donors classified V segments as functional when productive rearrangements were above 56.7% and as segregating when the standard deviation between donors was above 5%. A statistical classification framework was built to diagnose cytomegalovirus status from the catalog of TCR beta chain sequences. A later analysis assigned V and J genes by comparing TCR nucleotide sequences with IMGT/GENE-DB human TR gene sequences. In a later analysis, CDR3 sequences and most-parsimonious VDJ recombination scenarios were assigned using the TCRdist pipeline. A later analysis defined each TCR beta chain by its CDR3 amino acid sequence plus V-gene family, and excluded reads lacking a unique V-gene family. A later analysis removed 592 highly shared, low-generation-probability nucleotide sequences to deal with suspected cross-contamination and a sequencing artifact. In a later analysis, a clonal expansion index for each public chain was calculated from normalized within-repertoire ranks of inferred template counts. Generation probabilities in a later analysis came from a VDJ recombination model fitted to out-of-frame rearrangements, and those results were checked against IGoR. In a later analysis, hypergeometric tests were used to score TCR-TCR, TCR-HLA and TCR-CMV co-occurrence, with a repertoire-size bias correction applied to TCR pairs. A later analysis estimated false discovery rates by permuting HLA or CMV assignments 20 times. In a later analysis, co-occurring TCRs were grouped using DBSCAN, and TCRdist sequence similarity was added for clustering within HLA-allele-positive subsets. For co-occurrence clustering, repertoires with fewer than 30,000 or more than 120,000 public chains were excluded, along with roughly 5 repertoires with anomalous nucleotide sharing. Entries here come from immuneACCESS through TCRdb and include only in-frame sequences with V and J called. Some clones fail to appear in such tables; in the studies checked, an unresolved V gene covers under half of the shortfall, and the cause of the remainder is unknown. V and J calls and clone size follow that table, whereas D and trimming were derived from the DNA. Within this sample are about 120,000 clones, with around a tenth of them counted one time only. The top ten hold less than 4% of the sample.

Rearrangement joined TRBV5-6 to TRBJ1-6; a weak D assignment points to TRBD1 (5 bases agree). The receptor was isolated from a man aged 25 to 40 in good health and CMV-seronegative. The sample was PBMCs. The bases are TGTGCCAGCAGCTTGGTGGACAACGGGAGGAATTCACCCCTCCACTTT. The translation is CASSLVDNGRNSPLHF. Full variable domain (CDR3 extended with the reference TRBV5-6 and TRBJ1-6 proteins): DAGVTQSPTHLIKTRGQQVTLRCSPKSGHDTVSWYQQALGQGPQFIFQYYEEEERQRGNFPDRFSGHQFPNYSSELNVNALLLGDSALYLCASSLVDNGRNSPLHFGNGTRLTVT.